Sequencing of this T cell receptor beta chain was carried out in a study of regulatory and conventional T cells in RAG deficiency. Germline V CDR1 and CDR2: SGHRS, YFSETQ. There are 12 residues in the CDR3. V lost 1 base to trimming and J lost 7 bases, with 6 bases between them. Produced via immunoSEQ multiplex PCR; TCRdb's table is partial and in-frame only. The sample holds 20,000 to 25,000 clones, around 97% seen once. Conventional CD4+ T cells were sorted from blood as CD25-low CD127-high cells. This clone showed up just once. This sample was also put to use in a study of regulatory T cells. In that study: Primers: 52 TRBV forward and 13 TRBJ reverse.

The sequencing input was CD25- CD4+ T cells sorted from blood. This chain uses TRBV5-1 with TRBJ2-1, with D perhaps TRBD1 (6 bases). This clonotype was obtained from a human donor in good health. CDR3 coding DNA: TGCGCCAGCAGCTTGACAGGGAATGAGCAGTTCTTC. Translated, it gives CASSLTGNEQFF.